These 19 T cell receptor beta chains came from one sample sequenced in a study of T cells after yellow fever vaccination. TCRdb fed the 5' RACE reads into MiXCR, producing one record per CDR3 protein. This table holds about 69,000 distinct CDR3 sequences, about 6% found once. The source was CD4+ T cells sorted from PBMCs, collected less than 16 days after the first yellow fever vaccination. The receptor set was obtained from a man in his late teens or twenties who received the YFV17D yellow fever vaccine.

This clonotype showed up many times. The CDR3 protein is CASSYDRGGTTEAFF. CDR3 in DNA: TGTGCCAGCAGTTACGATCGGGGGGGGACCACTGAAGCTTTCTTT. The chain links TRBV6-5 to TRBJ1-1; perhaps TRBD1 as D (5 bases). V was cut by 2 bases and J by 4 bases, with 14 bases left in between. Germline loops: CDR1 MNHEY, CDR2 SVGAGI. The CDR3 extends over 15 amino acids.

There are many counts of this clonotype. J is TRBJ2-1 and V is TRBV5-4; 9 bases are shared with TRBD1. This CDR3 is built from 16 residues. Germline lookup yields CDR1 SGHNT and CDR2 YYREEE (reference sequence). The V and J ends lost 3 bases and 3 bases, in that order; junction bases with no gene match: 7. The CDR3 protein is CASSSPTGGGYNEQFF. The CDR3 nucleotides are TGTGCCAGCAGCTCCCCGACAGGGGGTGGCTACAATGAGCAGTTCTTC.

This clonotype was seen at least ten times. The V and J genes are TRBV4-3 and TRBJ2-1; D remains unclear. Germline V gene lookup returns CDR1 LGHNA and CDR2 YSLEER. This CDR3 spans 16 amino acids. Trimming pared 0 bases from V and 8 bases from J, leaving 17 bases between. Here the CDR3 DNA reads TGCGCCAGCAGCCAAGATTTTAGGGCCCGTGAGGATGAGCAGTTCTTC. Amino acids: CASSQDFRAREDEQFF.

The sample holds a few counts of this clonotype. CDR3 DNA: TGTGCCAGCAGTTTAAGGCAGGGCAATGAAAAACTGTTTTTT. Protein product: CASSLRQGNEKLFF. This chain links TRBV12-3 or TRBV12-4 with TRBJ1-4; possibly TRBD1 for D (5 bases). This CDR3 is built from 14 residues. V was clipped by 2 bases and J by 5 bases, with 9 bases between them.

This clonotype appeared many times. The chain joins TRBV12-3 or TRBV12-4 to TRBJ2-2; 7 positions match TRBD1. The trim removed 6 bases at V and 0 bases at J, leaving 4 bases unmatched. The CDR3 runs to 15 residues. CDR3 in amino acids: CASRRQGANTGELFF. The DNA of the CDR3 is TGTGCCAGCAGGCGACAGGGTGCGAACACCGGGGAGCTGTTTTTT.

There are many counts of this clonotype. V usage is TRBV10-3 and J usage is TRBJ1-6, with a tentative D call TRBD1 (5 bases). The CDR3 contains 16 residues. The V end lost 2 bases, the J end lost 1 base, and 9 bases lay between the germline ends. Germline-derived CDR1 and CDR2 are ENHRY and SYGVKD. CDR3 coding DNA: TGTGCCATCAGTGAGGAGACAGCGTCCTATAATTCACCCCTCCACTTT. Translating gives CAISEETASYNSPLHF.

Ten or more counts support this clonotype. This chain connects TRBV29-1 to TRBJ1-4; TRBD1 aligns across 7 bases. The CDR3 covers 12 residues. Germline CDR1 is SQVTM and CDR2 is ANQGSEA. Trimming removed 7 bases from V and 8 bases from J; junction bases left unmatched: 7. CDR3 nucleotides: TGCAGCGGACAGGGTGTGGAAGAAAAACTGTTTTTT. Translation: CSGQGVEEKLFF.

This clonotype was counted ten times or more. The CDR3 nucleotides read TGTGCCAGCAGCCCTAGTAGCGGACAGGGCTCGACGCAGTATTTT. It specifies CASSPSSGQGSTQYF. The rearrangement links TRBV7-2 to TRBJ2-3; the match to TRBD1 covers 8 bases. CDR1 and CDR2 (germline): SGHTA, FQGNSA. This CDR3 is 15 amino acids long. J lost 9 bases, V lost 5 bases, and 13 bases had no gene match.

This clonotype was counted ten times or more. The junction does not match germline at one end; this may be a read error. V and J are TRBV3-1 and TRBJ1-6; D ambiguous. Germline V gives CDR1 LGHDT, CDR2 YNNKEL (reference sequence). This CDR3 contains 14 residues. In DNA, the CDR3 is TGTGCCAGCAACCAAGATAGGGTAGGATCACCCCTCCACTTT. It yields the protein CASNQDRVGSPLHF.

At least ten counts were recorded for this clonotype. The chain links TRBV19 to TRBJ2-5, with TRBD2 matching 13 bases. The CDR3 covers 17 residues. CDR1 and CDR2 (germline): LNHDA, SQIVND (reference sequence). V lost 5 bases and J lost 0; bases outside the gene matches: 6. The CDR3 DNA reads TGTGCCAGTAGTCTTGGACTAGCGGGGGCATACCAAGAGACCCAGTACTTC. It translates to CASSLGLAGAYQETQYF. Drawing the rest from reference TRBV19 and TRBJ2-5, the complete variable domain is DGGITQSPKYLFRKEGQNVTLSCEQNLNHDAMYWYRQDPGQGLRLIYYSQIVNDFQKGDIAEGYSVSREKKESFPLTVTSAQKNPTAFYLCASSLGLAGAYQETQYFGPGTRLLVL.

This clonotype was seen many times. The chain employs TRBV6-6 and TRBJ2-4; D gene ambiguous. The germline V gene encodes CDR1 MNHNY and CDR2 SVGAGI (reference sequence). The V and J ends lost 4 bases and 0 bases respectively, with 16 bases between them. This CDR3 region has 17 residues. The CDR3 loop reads CASSFGRSSLAKNIQYF. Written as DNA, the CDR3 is TGTGCCAGCAGTTTTGGCAGGAGTTCTCTAGCCAAAAACATTCAGTACTTC.

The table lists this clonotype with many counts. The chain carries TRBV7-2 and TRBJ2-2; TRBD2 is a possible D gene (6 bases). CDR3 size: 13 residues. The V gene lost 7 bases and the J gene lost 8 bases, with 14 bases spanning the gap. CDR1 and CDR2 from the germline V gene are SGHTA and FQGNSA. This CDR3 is CASTRRGIGELFF. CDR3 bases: TGTGCCAGCACCCGGCGGGGTATAGGGGAGCTGTTTTTT. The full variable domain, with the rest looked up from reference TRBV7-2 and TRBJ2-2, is GAGVSQSPSNKVTEKGKDVELRCDPISGHTALYWYRQSLGQGLEFLIYFQGNSAPDKSGLPSDRFSAERTGGSVSTLTIQRTQQEDSAVYLCASTRRGIGELFFGEGSRLTVL.

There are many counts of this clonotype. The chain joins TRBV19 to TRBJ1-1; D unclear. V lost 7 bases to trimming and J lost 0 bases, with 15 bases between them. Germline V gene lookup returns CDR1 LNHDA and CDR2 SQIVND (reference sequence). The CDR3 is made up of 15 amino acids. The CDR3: CASTDYTAMNTEAFF. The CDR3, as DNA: TGTGCCAGTACGGACTACACGGCAATGAACACTGAAGCTTTCTTT. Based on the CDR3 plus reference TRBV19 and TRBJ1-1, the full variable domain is DGGITQSPKYLFRKEGQNVTLSCEQNLNHDAMYWYRQDPGQGLRLIYYSQIVNDFQKGDIAEGYSVSREKKESFPLTVTSAQKNPTAFYLCASTDYTAMNTEAFFGQGTRLTVV.

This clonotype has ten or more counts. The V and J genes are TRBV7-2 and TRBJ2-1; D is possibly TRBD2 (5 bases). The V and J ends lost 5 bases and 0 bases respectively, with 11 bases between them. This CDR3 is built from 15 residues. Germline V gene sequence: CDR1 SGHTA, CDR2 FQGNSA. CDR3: CASSITLGSYNEQFF. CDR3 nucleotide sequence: TGTGCCAGCAGCATAACACTAGGCTCCTACAATGAGCAGTTCTTC.

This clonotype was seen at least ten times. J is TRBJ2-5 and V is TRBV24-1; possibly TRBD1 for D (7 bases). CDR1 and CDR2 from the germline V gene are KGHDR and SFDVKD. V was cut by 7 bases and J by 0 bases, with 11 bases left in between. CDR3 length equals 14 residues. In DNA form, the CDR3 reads TGTGCCACCAGCTCAGGGGGGTACCAAGAGACCCAGTACTTC. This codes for CATSSGGYQETQYF.

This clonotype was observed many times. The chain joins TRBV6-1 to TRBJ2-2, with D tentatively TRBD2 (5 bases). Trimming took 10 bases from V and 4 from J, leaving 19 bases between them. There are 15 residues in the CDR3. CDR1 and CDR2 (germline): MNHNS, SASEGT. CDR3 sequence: CATKRGSTGTGELFF. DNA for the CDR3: TGTGCCACGAAACGGGGTTCGACCGGCACCGGGGAGCTGTTTTTT.

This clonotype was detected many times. CDR3 sequence reads: CASSVGGWGYEQYF. CDR3 sequence (DNA): TGTGCCAGCAGCGTAGGAGGCTGGGGCTACGAGCAGTACTTC. The genes are TRBV9 and TRBJ2-7; D gene ambiguous. This CDR3 is built from 14 residues. Germline lookup yields CDR1 SGDLS and CDR2 YYNGEE. Trimming stripped 0 bases from V and 3 bases from J, with 10 bases between.

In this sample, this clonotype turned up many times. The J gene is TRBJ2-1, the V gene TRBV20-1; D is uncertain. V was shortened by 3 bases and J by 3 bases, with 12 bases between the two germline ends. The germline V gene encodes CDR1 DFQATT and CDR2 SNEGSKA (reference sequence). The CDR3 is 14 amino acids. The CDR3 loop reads CSASRGPYYNEQFF. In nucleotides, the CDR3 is TGCAGTGCTAGTCGCGGACCATACTACAATGAGCAGTTCTTC.

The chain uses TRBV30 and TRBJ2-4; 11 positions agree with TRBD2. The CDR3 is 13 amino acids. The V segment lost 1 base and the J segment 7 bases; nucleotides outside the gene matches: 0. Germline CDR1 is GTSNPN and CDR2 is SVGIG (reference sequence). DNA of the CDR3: TGTGCCTGGAGTGCTAGCGGGGGGAACATTCAGTACTTC. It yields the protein CAWSASGGNIQYF.